These 21 T cell receptor beta chains share one sample of origin, sequenced in a study of identical twins. From the 5' RACE reads, TCRdb called clonotypes with MiXCR, one entry per CDR3 protein. The table shows a few hundred thousand distinct CDR3 sequences, with 12% occurring only once. The data also belong to a second study, concerning yellow fever vaccine responses in identical twins.

The sequenced material came from memory (CD45RO+) T cells sorted from blood. All receptors come from a woman aged 18 to 35 in good health.

This clonotype has just a few counts. This sequence joins TRBV5-1 and TRBJ2-7; maybe TRBD2 (5 bases). CDR3 length equals 13 residues. V shed 4 bases and J shed 3 bases, with 11 bases lying between them. The V gene's germline CDR1 is SGHRS and CDR2 YFSETQ. CDR3 sequence: CASSRRADYEQYF. The CDR3 DNA reads as TGCGCCAGCAGCCGGCGGGCAGACTACGAGCAGTACTTC.

The chain has TRBV5-1 and TRBJ2-3; perhaps TRBD1 as D (7 bases). CDR1 is SGHRS and CDR2 is YFSETQ in the germline V gene. CDR3 size: 15 residues. V lost 5 bases and J 3 bases, leaving 16 bases between the germline ends. For the CDR3, the DNA is TGCGCCAGCAGAAACGGGGGACAGCAAACAGATACGCAGTATTTT. Amino acids: CASRNGGQQTDTQYF.

V is TRBV19 and J is TRBJ2-4, with 9 positions matching TRBD2. Germline V gene sequence: CDR1 LNHDA, CDR2 SQIVND (reference sequence). V was clipped by 5 bases and J by 0 bases; unmatched bases: 5. The CDR3 length is 16 residues. The CDR3 bases are TGTGCCAGTAGTCCTAGCGGGGACCTAGCCAAAAACATTCAGTACTTC. This translates into CASSPSGDLAKNIQYF. Together with reference TRBV19 and TRBJ2-4, the CDR3 gives the full variable domain: DGGITQSPKYLFRKEGQNVTLSCEQNLNHDAMYWYRQDPGQGLRLIYYSQIVNDFQKGDIAEGYSVSREKKESFPLTVTSAQKNPTAFYLCASSPSGDLAKNIQYFGAGTRLSVL.

This clonotype occurred a few times. The chain uses TRBV15 and TRBJ2-1, with 7 bases fitting TRBD2. This CDR3 is built from 14 residues. In germline, CDR1 is LNHNV, CDR2 YYDKDF (reference sequence). With 5 bases clipped from V and 4 bases from J, the junction kept 5 bases outside the gene matches. In nucleotides, the CDR3 is TGTGCCACCAGCGGAGGGGAGGGTTACAATGAGCAGTTCTTC. As protein: CATSGGEGYNEQFF.

This clonotype was seen more than once but under ten times. The rearrangement uses TRBV5-1 and TRBJ1-3, with TRBD1 matching over 8 bases. Germline V gene sequence: CDR1 SGHRS, CDR2 YFSETQ. V lost 0 bases and J lost 3; bases outside the gene matches: 5. The CDR3 has 16 residues. This CDR3 reads CASSLGDRGDGNTIYF. The CDR3 coding sequence is TGCGCCAGCAGCTTGGGAGACAGGGGAGATGGAAACACCATATATTTT. The full variable domain, in which reference TRBV5-1 and TRBJ1-3 provide the parts outside the CDR3, is KAGVTQTPRYLIKTRGQQVTLSCSPISGHRSVSWYQQTPGQGLQFLFEYFSETQRNKGNFPGRFSGRQFSNSRSEMNVSTLELGDSALYLCASSLGDRGDGNTIYFGEGSWLTVV.

This chain joins TRBV6-1 and TRBJ1-2; no clear D gene. The germline V gene has CDR1 MNHNS and CDR2 SASEGT. The CDR3 contains 14 residues. V was cut by 1 base and J by 4 bases, with 10 bases left in between. CDR3 bases: TGTGCCAGCAGTGAAGGTGCCTCCAGCTATGGCTACACCTTC. This encodes CASSEGASSYGYTF.

This clonotype turned up a few times. The gene calls are TRBV7-2 and TRBJ1-1; D unclear. From germline, CDR1 is SGHTA and CDR2 FQGNSA. Trimming shortened V by 4 bases and J by 7 bases, and 10 bases separated the two germline ends. CDR3 size: 12 residues. The CDR3 region has the DNA TGTGCCAGCAGCTCGAATCGGTTTGAAGCTTTCTTT. Residues: CASSSNRFEAFF.

The J gene is TRBJ2-1, the V gene TRBV7-9, with a possible D match to TRBD2 (5 bases). V was cut by 1 base and J by 7 bases, with 11 bases left in between. The germline gives CDR1 SEHNR, CDR2 FQNEAQ (reference sequence). This CDR3 spans 14 amino acids. The CDR3 loop reads CASSLGGSGNEQFF. CDR3 DNA sequence: TGTGCCAGCAGCTTAGGAGGGAGTGGAAATGAGCAGTTCTTC.

This clonotype was recorded at least ten times. The rearrangement links TRBV18 to TRBJ2-7; D is possibly TRBD1 (6 bases). The V end lost 2 bases, the J end lost 7 bases, and 12 bases lay between the germline ends. From germline, CDR1 is KGHSH and CDR2 LQKENI. CDR3 length equals 13 residues. The CDR3 spells CASSPYRVREQYF. The DNA of the CDR3 is TGTGCCAGCTCACCATACAGGGTCCGGGAGCAGTACTTC. The variable domain in full, completed from reference TRBV18 and TRBJ2-7, reads NAGVMQNPRHLVRRRGQEARLRCSPMKGHSHVYWYRQLPEEGLKFMVYLQKENIIDESGMPKERFSAEFPKEGPSILRIQQVVRGDSAAYFCASSPYRVREQYFGPGTRLTVT.

This clonotype has ten or more counts. V gene TRBV20-1 combines with J gene TRBJ2-3; 8 nucleotides align to TRBD2. With 3 bases clipped from V and 0 bases from J, the junction kept 5 bases outside the gene matches. CDR3 length: 15 residues. From germline, CDR1 is DFQATT and CDR2 SNEGSKA (reference sequence). The CDR3 loop is CSARLGGGSTDTQYF. The CDR3 DNA reads as TGCAGTGCTAGGTTAGGCGGGGGGAGCACAGATACGCAGTATTTT.

The chain combines TRBV11-2 with TRBJ2-2; 10 bases agree with TRBD2. Germline trimming cut 6 bases from V and 6 bases from J; bases unmatched to any gene: 16. CDR3 length: 18 residues. Per germline, CDR1 SGHAT and CDR2 FQNNGV. CDR3 coding DNA: TGTGCCAGCAGTCGACAACTCGGTATAGCGGGAGGCTCCGGGGAGCTGTTTTTT. Translated: CASSRQLGIAGGSGELFF.

This clonotype was observed at least ten times. The chain joins TRBV28 to TRBJ2-3, with TRBD1 matching over 11 bases. J gave up 2 bases and V 10 bases, and 8 bases lay outside the gene matches. CDR3 size: 15 residues. Germline values: CDR1 MDHEN, CDR2 SYDVKM. The CDR3 DNA reads TGTGCCATCAACTCCGGACAGGGGGCCACAGATACGCAGTATTTT. This codes for CAINSGQGATDTQYF.

The chain combines TRBV30 with TRBJ2-7; 7 bases agree with TRBD2. The germline CDR1 and CDR2 sequences are GTSNPN and SVGIG (reference sequence). J gave up 4 bases and V 0 bases, and 9 bases lay outside the gene matches. The CDR3 totals 15 residues. Here the CDR3 reads CAWSVHGSGSYEQYF. CDR3 nucleotide sequence: TGTGCCTGGAGTGTACATGGTAGCGGGTCGTACGAGCAGTACTTC.

This clonotype has more than one count but fewer than ten. The chain uses TRBV28 and TRBJ2-4, with a tentative D call TRBD2 (5 bases). The CDR3 spans 13 residues. V gave up 8 bases and J gave up 0 bases, with 8 bases separating them. Germline V lookup: CDR1 MDHEN, CDR2 SYDVKM. CDR3 sequence reads: CASGELAKNIQYF. The DNA of the CDR3 is TGTGCCAGCGGGGAGCTAGCCAAAAACATTCAGTACTTC.

A few counts support this clonotype. The genes are TRBV11-2 and TRBJ2-7; possibly TRBD1 or TRBD2 for D (5 bases each). CDR1 is SGHAT and CDR2 is FQNNGV in the germline V gene. Deletions cut 5 bases from V and 5 bases from J, with 22 bases between. The CDR3 contains 16 residues. CDR3 in amino acids: CASSLMAVRGPHEQYF. DNA for the CDR3: TGTGCCAGCAGCCTGATGGCCGTGAGGGGTCCCCACGAGCAGTACTTC.

CDR3 residues: CASSGLESTRPGTDTQYF. DNA for the CDR3: TGTGCCAGCAGCGGACTGGAATCTACCCGCCCCGGCACAGATACGCAGTATTTT. This chain links TRBV7-6 with TRBJ2-3; D is possibly TRBD2 (5 bases). The V end was cut by 5 bases, the J end by 1 base, with 22 bases between. This CDR3 comprises 18 residues. Per the germline V gene, CDR1 is SGHVS and CDR2 is FNYEAQ.

This clonotype has at least ten counts. The V gene is TRBV24-1, the J gene TRBJ2-1; tentative D call: TRBD1 (6 bases). This CDR3 contains 14 residues. Germline V gene lookup returns CDR1 KGHDR and CDR2 SFDVKD. V lost 10 bases and J 2 bases, leaving 14 bases between the germline ends. This CDR3 is CATGPGHPYNEQFF. The CDR3 DNA follows: TGTGCCACAGGACCGGGACACCCCTACAATGAGCAGTTCTTC.

There are many counts of this clonotype. V is TRBV29-1 and J is TRBJ2-4; 10 positions match TRBD1. J gave up 4 bases and V 6 bases, and 6 bases lay outside the gene matches. The CDR3 is 14 amino acids. Germline CDR1 and CDR2: SQVTM and ANQGSEA. The CDR3 protein is CSVAGTGEKNIQYF. The CDR3 DNA reads TGCAGCGTGGCCGGGACAGGGGAGAAAAACATTCAGTACTTC.

This chain joins TRBV15 and TRBJ2-5; perhaps TRBD2 as D (5 bases). Germline-derived CDR1 and CDR2 are LNHNV and YYDKDF (reference sequence). There are 14 residues in the CDR3. The ends were cut back, 0 bases at V and 2 bases at J, with 7 bases in the middle. The chain's CDR3 is CATSRDGLQETQYF. The CDR3 DNA reads TGTGCCACCAGCAGAGATGGACTGCAAGAGACCCAGTACTTC.

The rearrangement uses TRBV7-9 and TRBJ2-1; perhaps TRBD1 as D (5 bases). In germline, CDR1 is SEHNR, CDR2 FQNEAQ (reference sequence). V was trimmed by 1 base and J by 12 bases, leaving 10 bases between them. The CDR3 spans 12 residues. The CDR3, as DNA: TGTGCCAGCAGCTTAGAGGGGATCGTGCAGTTCTTC. This sequence encodes CASSLEGIVQFF.

The rearrangement joins TRBV14 to TRBJ2-7, with D uncertain. This CDR3 region has 14 residues. Per germline, CDR1 SGHDN and CDR2 FVKESK. Trimming stripped 4 bases from V and 2 bases from J, with 12 bases between. CDR3 residues: CASSPAKITYEQYF. CDR3 sequence (DNA): TGTGCCAGCAGCCCCGCCAAAATTACCTACGAGCAGTACTTC. The variable domain in full, completed from reference TRBV14 and TRBJ2-7, reads EAGVTQFPSHSVIEKGQTVTLRCDPISGHDNLYWYRRVMGKEIKFLLHFVKESKQDESGMPNNRFLAERTGGTYSTLKVQPAELEDSGVYFCASSPAKITYEQYFGPGTRLTVT.